What follows describes a single T cell receptor (beta chain). Its antigen remains unknown. The repertoire was sequenced with immunoSEQ multiplex PCR; TCRdb's copy has only in-frame clones and lacks some. The sample records 150,000 or so clones, over 85% being singletons. This record belongs to a study of T cell responses to AZD1222 COVID-19 vaccine. Study-wide results and limits: Unmutated regions of variants are reportedly targeted by nearly half of spike-specific TCRs. Donors, mostly white British, included more females; clonal diversity was possibly underestimated. At baseline, seropositivity was found in only five or six AZD1222 recipients.

This CDR3 is 14 amino acids long. Trimming pared 2 bases from V and 2 bases from J, leaving 10 bases between. Per the germline V gene, CDR1 is SGDLS and CDR2 is YYNGEE. The source is an adult in good health. This material consisted of peripheral blood, taken on day 0 of AZD1222 vaccination. This chain links TRBV9 with TRBJ2-5; no firm D call. The CDR3 loop reads CASSVSTLQETQYF. Written as DNA, the CDR3 is TGTGCCAGCAGCGTTTCCACGCTACAAGAGACCCAGTACTTC.